These 9 T cell receptor beta chains came from one sample sequenced in a study of T cell changes during pregnancy in multiple sclerosis. The protocol was immunoSEQ multiplex PCR, while the TCRdb copy is restricted to in-frame clones and leaves out a portion. This sample has 90,000 to 95,000 clones, with over 80% found just once. The sequencing here drew on peripheral blood, taken in the first trimester of pregnancy. The receptors were sampled from a female donor with multiple sclerosis, enrolled in a pregnancy study.

This sequence joins TRBV7-8 and TRBJ2-2; unclear D gene. The germline V and J ends were trimmed by 5 bases and 4 bases, with 17 bases remaining between them. This CDR3 is 16 amino acids long. Germline V gene data show CDR1 as SGHVS and CDR2 as FQNEAQ. The CDR3 spells CASSRRDARSTGELFF. In DNA, the CDR3 is TGTGCCAGCAGCAGGAGAGACGCGAGGAGCACCGGGGAGCTGTTTTTT.

This sequence joins TRBV13 and TRBJ2-4; TRBD1 might be the D (6 bases). There are 14 residues in the CDR3. CDR1 is PRHDT, CDR2 FYEKMQ, per germline (reference sequence). The V end lost 3 bases, the J end lost 4 bases, and 10 bases lay between the germline ends. The CDR3 DNA reads TGTGCCAGCAGCTTTGGGGGCGGGAAAAACATTCAGTACTTC. This sequence encodes CASSFGGGKNIQYF.

V is TRBV7-8 and J is TRBJ1-4, with 8 nucleotides matching TRBD1. This CDR3 spans 15 amino acids. Germline V gene lookup returns CDR1 SGHVS and CDR2 FQNEAQ. The V gene end was trimmed by 4 bases and the J gene end by 3 bases; junction bases not matched to a gene: 4. This CDR3 is CASSSQGAPNEKLFF. As DNA, the CDR3 is TGTGCCAGCAGCTCGCAGGGGGCGCCTAATGAAAAACTGTTTTTT.

For the CDR3, the DNA is TGTGCCTGGAGTGGGAGCAGCGAGACCCAGTACTTC. Translation gives CAWSGSSETQYF. The rearrangement links TRBV30 to TRBJ2-5; D remains unclear. Trimming stripped 1 base from V and 5 bases from J, with 8 bases between. CDR3 length: 12 residues. The germline CDR1 and CDR2 sequences are GTSNPN and SVGIG (reference sequence).

This chain links TRBV18 with TRBJ2-7, with a weak D call TRBD1 (5 bases). The ends were cut back, 5 bases at V and 1 base at J, with 18 bases in the middle. The V gene's germline CDR1 is KGHSH and CDR2 LQKENI. The CDR3 loop spans 16 amino acids. The CDR3: CASSATVAGWSYEQYF. CDR3 coding DNA: TGTGCCAGCTCAGCCACGGTGGCAGGGTGGTCCTACGAGCAGTACTTC.

V usage is TRBV14 and J usage is TRBJ2-3, with TRBD2 matching over 8 bases. The length of the CDR3 is 16 residues. The V gene's germline CDR1 is SGHDN and CDR2 FVKESK. V was pared by 3 bases and J by 1 base, with 6 bases of the junction left unmatched. The CDR3 reads CASSHLHGGGTDTQYF. CDR3 DNA: TGTGCCAGCAGCCACCTCCACGGGGGGGGCACAGATACGCAGTATTTT.

This clone occurred once. V and J are TRBV9 and TRBJ2-5; no firm D call. Per germline, CDR1 SGDLS and CDR2 YYNGEE. This CDR3 comprises 14 residues. Deletions cut 0 bases from V and 0 bases from J, with 6 bases between. The CDR3, as DNA: TGTGCCAGCAGCGTAGCCAGTTACCAAGAGACCCAGTACTTC. Amino acids: CASSVASYQETQYF.

The V and J genes are TRBV9 and TRBJ2-3; a possible D gene is TRBD1 (6 bases). The V and J ends lost 4 bases and 2 bases respectively, with 20 bases between them. The CDR3 loop spans 17 amino acids. CDR1 is SGDLS, CDR2 YYNGEE, per germline. In nucleotides, the CDR3 is TGTGCCAGCAGCACCCTCGACAGGTTTGCCCCCACAGATACGCAGTATTTT. Amino acids: CASSTLDRFAPTDTQYF. Full variable domain (outside the CDR3, taken from reference TRBV9 and TRBJ2-3): DSGVTQTPKHLITATGQRVTLRCSPRSGDLSVYWYQQSLDQGLQFLIQYYNGEERAKGNILERFSAQQFPDLHSELNLSSLELGDSALYFCASSTLDRFAPTDTQYFGPGTRLTVL.

This sequence joins TRBV9 and TRBJ2-3; 10 bases are a match to TRBD2. J was trimmed by 2 bases and V by 2 bases; bases with no gene match: 2. Germline CDR1 SGDLS, CDR2 YYNGEE. The CDR3 runs to 15 residues. The CDR3 loop reads CASSVSGGATDTQYF. The CDR3 DNA is TGTGCCAGCAGCGTGAGCGGGGGGGCCACAGATACGCAGTATTTT.